The T cell receptor (beta chain) under discussion was sequenced for a study of OX40 agonist ivuxolimab in advanced cancers. The CDR3 length is 14 residues. The germline CDR1 and CDR2 sequences are MRHNA and SNTAGT. The J segment lost 2 bases and the V segment lost 2 bases, leaving 3 bases of the junction unmatched. Repertoires were generated with immunoSEQ multiplex PCR, while TCRdb's copy carries only in-frame clones and drops some. The sample has tens of thousands of clones; roughly 81% are singletons. Drawing of blood for sampling happened at baseline, at cycle 4 day 1, and at cycle 7 day 1. The table lists this clone with a few counts.

The rearrangement uses TRBV6-4 and TRBJ2-7; 7 nucleotides line up with TRBD1. This receptor was obtained from an adult with an advanced solid tumor such as melanoma, head and neck, liver or kidney cancer. The sample consisted of CD4+ or CD8+ T cells sorted from blood, taken in a trial of the OX40 agonist ivuxolimab. In nucleotides, the CDR3 is TGTGCCAGCAGTGACCCGGGACAGCCCTACGAGCAGTACTTC. The encoded protein is CASSDPGQPYEQYF.